This TCR beta chain emerged from a study of T cell responses to AZD1222 COVID-19 vaccine. Overall study results and limits: With two AZD1222 doses given, Spike-specific TCR breadth and depth both rose.

The method was immunoSEQ multiplex PCR; TCRdb's version includes in-frame clones alone and lacks a portion of them. The table lists over 120,000 clones, 92% of them singletons. Germline V gives CDR1 LGHDT, CDR2 YNNKEL (reference sequence). Trimming removed 2 bases from V and 9 bases from J, with 10 bases in between. The CDR3 has 12 residues. On this clone itself: Its antigen is currently unknown.

This TCR derives from an adult in good health. The sequencing here drew on peripheral blood, taken on day 0 of AZD1222 vaccination. The chain couples TRBV3-1 (or the pseudogene TRBV3-2) to TRBJ1-2, with a tentative D call TRBD1 (5 bases). CDR3 coding DNA: TGTGCCAGCAGCCAATCTCAGGGAAGCTACACCTTC. It is translated as CASSQSQGSYTF.